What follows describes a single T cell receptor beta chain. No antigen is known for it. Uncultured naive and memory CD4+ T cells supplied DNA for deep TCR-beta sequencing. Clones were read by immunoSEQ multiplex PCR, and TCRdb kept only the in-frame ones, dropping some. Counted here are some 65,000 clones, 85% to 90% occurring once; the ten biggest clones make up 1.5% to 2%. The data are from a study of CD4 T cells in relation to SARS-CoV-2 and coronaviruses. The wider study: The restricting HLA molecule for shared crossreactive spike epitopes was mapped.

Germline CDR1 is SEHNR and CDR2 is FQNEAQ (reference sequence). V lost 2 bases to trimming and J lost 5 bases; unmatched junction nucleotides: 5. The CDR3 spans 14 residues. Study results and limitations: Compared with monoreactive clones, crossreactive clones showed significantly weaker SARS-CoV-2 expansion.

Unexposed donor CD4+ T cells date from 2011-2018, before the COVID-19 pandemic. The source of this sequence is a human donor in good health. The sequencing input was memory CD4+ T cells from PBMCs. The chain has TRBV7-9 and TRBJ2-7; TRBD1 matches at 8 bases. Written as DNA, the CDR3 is TGTGCCAGCAGCTTAAAAGGACAGGGAAACGAGCAGTACTTC. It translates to CASSLKGQGNEQYF.